The sequence of this TCR beta chain was determined in a study of CD8 T cells in ankylosing spondylitis. Germline V gene data show CDR1 as SGHRS and CDR2 as YFSETQ. The V gene lost 4 bases and the J gene lost 0 bases, with 10 bases spanning the gap. This CDR3 is 14 amino acids long. Libraries of TCR beta came from quantitative 5'-RACE with molecular barcodes. Each CDR3 protein is one row after TCRdb ran MiXCR on the 5' RACE reads. The sample consists of about 840,000 distinct CDR3 sequences, 10% to 15% of them appearing once. The sample holds a few counts of this clonotype. Its antigen is undetermined. Study-wide findings and caveats: A motif of fewer than ten highly homologous TCR beta variants was seen as apparently characteristic of ankylosing spondylitis blood.

Sequenced sample: blood, either unsorted or a sorted T cell fraction (not recorded which). The clonotype originates from a male donor with ankylosing spondylitis. The rearrangement uses TRBV5-1 and TRBJ2-5, with D possibly being TRBD1 (6 bases). CDR3 sequence (DNA): TGCGCCAGCAGCGGGGGACAACACCAAGAGACCCAGTACTTC. As protein: CASSGGQHQETQYF.